This T cell receptor beta chain is drawn from a study of T cells in Graves' hyperthyroidism and ophthalmopathy. Whole-study findings and limits: Onset of ophthalmopathy came a median 6.5 months after the model predicted it.

Hyperthyroidism had been newly diagnosed in patients aged 18 to 65, and its duration was under 2 months. This CDR3 spans 15 amino acids. CDR1 is SGDLS, CDR2 YYNGEE, per germline. Unmatched junction bases numbered 2, after V lost 0 bases and J lost 3 bases. Amplification yielded TCR beta CDR3 regions, with RNA transcripts as the source. A set of HTBI primers served as the primers for a first-round RT-PCR of the TCR CDR3. TCRdb re-derived calls from the multiplex PCR reads in MiXCR, one entry per CDR3 protein. The table includes fewer than 600,000 distinct CDR3 sequences, 14% detected once. This clonotype turned up a few times. Its antigen is not known.

The material sequenced was blood. The receptor was derived from a woman in her thirties or forties with Graves' hyperthyroidism. The rearrangement joins TRBV9 to TRBJ2-1; 8 nucleotides align to TRBD2. CDR3 loop: CASSVALAGYNEQFF. The CDR3 DNA reads TGTGCCAGCAGCGTAGCTCTAGCGGGCTACAATGAGCAGTTCTTC.